Sequencing of this T cell receptor beta chain was carried out in a study of shared T cell receptors in the human thymus. Some clones are missing from TCRdb's copy, which holds only in-frame ones; the method was immunoSEQ multiplex PCR. The sample includes hundreds of thousands of clones, around nine tenths of them seen just once. Germline V gives CDR1 SGHRS, CDR2 YFSETQ. Trimming removed 1 base from V and 1 base from J, with 17 bases in between. The CDR3 extends over 17 amino acids. These data also formed part of another study, on human thymus T cells. That report adds: Resections from corrective heart surgery provided thymus tissue. Related reports documented highly overlapping thymic repertoires among unrelated individuals.

The rearrangement links TRBV5-1 to TRBJ1-1; tentative D call: TRBD1 (5 bases). The receptor was isolated from a boy younger than two with a congenital heart defect. The sample consisted of thymocytes. CDR3 in amino acids: CASSLCGGGLENTEAFF. The CDR3 nucleotides are TGCGCCAGCAGCTTGTGTGGCGGGGGATTAGAGAACACTGAAGCTTTCTTT.